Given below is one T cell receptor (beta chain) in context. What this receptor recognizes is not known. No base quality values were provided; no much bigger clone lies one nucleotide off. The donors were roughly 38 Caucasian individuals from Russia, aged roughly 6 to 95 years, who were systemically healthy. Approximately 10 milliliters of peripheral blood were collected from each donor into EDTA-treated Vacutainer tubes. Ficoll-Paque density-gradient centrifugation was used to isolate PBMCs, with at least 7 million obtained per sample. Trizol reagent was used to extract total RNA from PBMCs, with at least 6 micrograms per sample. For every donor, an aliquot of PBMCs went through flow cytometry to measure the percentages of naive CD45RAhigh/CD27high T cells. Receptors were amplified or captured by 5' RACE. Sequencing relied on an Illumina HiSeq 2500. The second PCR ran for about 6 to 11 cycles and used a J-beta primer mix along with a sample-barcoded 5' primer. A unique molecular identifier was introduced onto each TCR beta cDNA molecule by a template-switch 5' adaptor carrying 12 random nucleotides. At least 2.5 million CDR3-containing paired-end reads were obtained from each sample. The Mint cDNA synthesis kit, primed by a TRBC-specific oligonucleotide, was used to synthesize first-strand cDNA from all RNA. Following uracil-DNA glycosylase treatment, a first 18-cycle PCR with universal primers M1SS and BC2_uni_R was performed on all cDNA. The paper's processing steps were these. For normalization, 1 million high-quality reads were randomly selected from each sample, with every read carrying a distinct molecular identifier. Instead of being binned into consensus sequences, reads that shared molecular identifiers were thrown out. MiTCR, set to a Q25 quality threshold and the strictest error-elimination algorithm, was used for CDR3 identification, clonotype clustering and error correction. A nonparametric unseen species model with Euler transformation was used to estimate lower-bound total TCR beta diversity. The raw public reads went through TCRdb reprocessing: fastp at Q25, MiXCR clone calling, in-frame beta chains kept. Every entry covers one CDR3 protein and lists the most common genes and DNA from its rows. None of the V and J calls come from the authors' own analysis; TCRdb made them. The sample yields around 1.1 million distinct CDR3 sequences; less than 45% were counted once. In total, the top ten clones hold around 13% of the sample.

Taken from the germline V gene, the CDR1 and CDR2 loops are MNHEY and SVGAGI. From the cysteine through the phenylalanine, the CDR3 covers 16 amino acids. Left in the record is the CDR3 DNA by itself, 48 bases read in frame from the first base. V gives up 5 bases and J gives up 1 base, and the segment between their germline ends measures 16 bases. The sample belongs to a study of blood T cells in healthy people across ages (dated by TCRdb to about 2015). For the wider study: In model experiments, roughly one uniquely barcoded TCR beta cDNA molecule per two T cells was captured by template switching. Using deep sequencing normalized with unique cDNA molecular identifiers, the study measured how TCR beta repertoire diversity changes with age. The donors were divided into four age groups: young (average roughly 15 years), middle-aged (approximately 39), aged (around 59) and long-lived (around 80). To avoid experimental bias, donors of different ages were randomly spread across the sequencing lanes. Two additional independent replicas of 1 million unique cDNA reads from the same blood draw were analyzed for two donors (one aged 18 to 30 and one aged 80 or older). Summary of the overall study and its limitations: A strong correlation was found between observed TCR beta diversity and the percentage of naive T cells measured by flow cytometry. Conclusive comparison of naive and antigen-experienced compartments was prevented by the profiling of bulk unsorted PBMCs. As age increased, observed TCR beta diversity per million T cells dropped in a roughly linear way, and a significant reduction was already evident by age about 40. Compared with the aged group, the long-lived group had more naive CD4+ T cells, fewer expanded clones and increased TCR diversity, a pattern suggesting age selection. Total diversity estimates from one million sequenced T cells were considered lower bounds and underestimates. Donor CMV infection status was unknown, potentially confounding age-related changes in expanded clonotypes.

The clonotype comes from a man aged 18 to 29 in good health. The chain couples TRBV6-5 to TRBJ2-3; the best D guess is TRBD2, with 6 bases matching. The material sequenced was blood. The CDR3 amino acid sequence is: CASSSTGRGCTDTQYF. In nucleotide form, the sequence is TGTGCCAGCAGTAGTACGGGTCGGGGGTGCACAGATACGCAGTATTTT.